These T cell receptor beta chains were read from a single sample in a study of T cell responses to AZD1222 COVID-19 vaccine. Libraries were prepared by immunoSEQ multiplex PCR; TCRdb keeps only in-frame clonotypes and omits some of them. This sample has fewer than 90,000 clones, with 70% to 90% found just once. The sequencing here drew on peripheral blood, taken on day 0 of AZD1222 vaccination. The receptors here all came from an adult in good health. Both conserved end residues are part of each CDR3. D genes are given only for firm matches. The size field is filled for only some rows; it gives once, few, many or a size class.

CASSSLADTQYF	TGTGCCAGCAGTTCTCTCGCAGATACGCAGTATTTT	-	-	TRBJ2-3	TRBV6-2/TRBV6-3
CASNRPPNDQPQHF	TGTGCCAGCAACAGGCCCCCTAATGATCAGCCCCAGCATTTT	-	-	TRBJ1-5	TRBV28
CASRRGGANVLTF	TGTGCCAGTAGGCGGGGAGGGGCCAACGTCCTGACTTTC	-	-	TRBJ2-6	TRBV19
CASRVDENTEAFF	TGCGCCAGCAGGGTGGACGAGAACACTGAAGCTTTCTTT	-	-	TRBJ1-1	TRBV10-1
CASRKASSGANVLTF	TGCGCCAGCAGAAAAGCGTCCTCTGGGGCCAACGTCCTGACTTTC	-	-	TRBJ2-6	TRBV5-1
CASSFDYAPSGSLSNEQFF	TGTGCCAGCAGTTTTGACTACGCACCTAGCGGGAGTTTGAGCAATGAGCAGTTCTTC	few	TRBD2	TRBJ2-1	TRBV27
CASSGQGAADTQYF	TGCGCCAGCAGTGGCCAGGGGGCAGCAGATACGCAGTATTTT	once	TRBD1	TRBJ2-3	TRBV10-1
CASSLSRVQPQHF	TGTGCCAGCAGTTTATCCAGGGTTCAGCCCCAGCATTTT	-	-	TRBJ1-5	TRBV27
CASSRAPFRRRSTDTQYF	TGTGCCAGCAGCCGAGCCCCTTTTCGGCGGCGAAGCACAGATACGCAGTATTTT	-	-	TRBJ2-3	TRBV14
CASSRGRRGAYNEQFF	TGTGCCAGCAGTCGAGGGCGGAGAGGGGCCTACAATGAGCAGTTCTTC	few	-	TRBJ2-1	TRBV28
CSASFRQAYSPLHF	TGCAGTGCTAGTTTCCGACAGGCCTATTCACCCCTCCACTTT	-	-	TRBJ1-6	TRBV20-1
CATSSGGTDTQYF	TGTGCCACCAGCTCCGGGGGGACAGATACGCAGTATTTT	-	TRBD2	TRBJ2-3	TRBV15
CASSATSGAADTQYF	TGTGCCAGCAGCGCAACTAGCGGGGCCGCGGATACGCAGTATTTT	-	TRBD2	TRBJ2-3	TRBV3-1/TRBV3-2
CASSPARGSNQPQHF	TGTGCCAGCAGTCCCGCCAGGGGAAGCAATCAGCCCCAGCATTTT	-	-	TRBJ1-5	TRBV28
CASRDRGSYNSPLHF	TGTGCCAGCAGGGACAGGGGCTCCTATAATTCACCCCTCCACTTT	-	TRBD1	TRBJ1-6	TRBV27
CASSQGIGQTYGYTF	TGTGCCAGCAGCCAAGGAATCGGGCAGACCTATGGCTACACCTTC	-	-	TRBJ1-2	TRBV14
CASSAGIHDTGELFF	TGTGCCAGCAGCGCCGGGATTCACGACACCGGGGAGCTGTTTTTT	once	-	TRBJ2-2	TRBV7-9
CASSVGGLSNEKLFF	TGTGCCAGCAGCGTTGGGGGGTTGTCTAATGAAAAACTGTTTTTT	-	-	TRBJ1-4	TRBV7-2
CASRPGQDWDTQYF	TGTGCCAGCAGACCGGGACAGGATTGGGATACGCAGTATTTT	-	TRBD1	TRBJ2-3	TRBV25-1
CSVESGGSIDYGYTF	TGCAGCGTTGAATCTGGCGGCTCCATTGACTATGGCTACACCTTC	-	-	TRBJ1-2	TRBV29-1
CASSLRGRVTEAFF	TGTGCCAGCAGCTTAAGGGGGCGCGTCACTGAAGCTTTCTTT	-	TRBD1	TRBJ1-1	TRBV11-2
CASSLKGAPNTEAFF	TGTGCCAGCAGCTTGAAGGGAGCCCCGAACACTGAAGCTTTCTTT	-	-	TRBJ1-1	TRBV5-4
CSVDAGALMAQYF	TGCAGCGTTGACGCGGGGGCCCTCATGGCCCAGTACTTC	-	-	TRBJ2-5	TRBV29-1
CASSLGWGEKLFF	TGTGCCAGCAGCTTAGGGTGGGGTGAAAAACTGTTTTTT	-	-	TRBJ1-4	TRBV11-2
CASSAERLETSEQFF	TGTGCCAGCAGCGCGGAAAGACTAGAAACAAGTGAGCAGTTCTTC	-	-	TRBJ2-1	TRBV9
CASSLGPTGEEEQYF	TGCGCCAGCAGCTTGGGGCCTACCGGGGAGGAAGAGCAGTACTTC	-	-	TRBJ2-7	TRBV5-1
CASKSIRQGDSPLHF	TGCGCCAGCAAGTCTATCAGACAAGGTGATTCACCCCTCCACTTT	once	-	TRBJ1-6	TRBV10-2
CASRDRAGQETQYF	TGTGCCAGCAGGGACCGCGCAGGGCAAGAGACCCAGTACTTC	-	-	TRBJ2-5	TRBV28
CASSRQTGGGDIQYF	TGTGCCAGCAGCCGCCAGACAGGGGGTGGGGACATTCAGTACTTC	-	TRBD1	TRBJ2-4	TRBV7-2
CASSFGPRVFGGASYEQYF	TGCGCCAGCAGCTTCGGGCCCCGAGTGTTTGGCGGGGCCTCCTACGAGCAGTACTTC	-	-	TRBJ2-7	TRBV5-1
CASRPTGGHFGYTF	TGTGCCAGCAGACCGACAGGGGGCCACTTCGGCTACACCTTC	-	TRBD1	TRBJ1-2	TRBV28
CASSAANTGELFF	TGTGCCAGCAGTGCCGCGAACACCGGGGAGCTGTTTTTT	-	-	TRBJ2-2	TRBV5-5
CASSFPGTGELFF	TGCGCCAGCAGCTTTCCAGGGACCGGGGAGCTGTTTTTT	few	-	TRBJ2-2	TRBV5-1
CASSPQGGGYNEQFF	TGTGCCAGCAGCCCCCAGGGGGGAGGATACAATGAGCAGTTCTTC	-	-	TRBJ2-1	TRBV9
CASSLGLREGYYEQYF	TGTGCCAGCAGCTTAGGGCTGCGGGAGGGTTATTACGAGCAGTACTTC	-	TRBD2	TRBJ2-7	TRBV7-9
CASSQRPDSPYEQYF	TGTGCCAGCAGCCAACGACCGGACAGCCCCTACGAGCAGTACTTC	-	-	TRBJ2-7	TRBV7-3